The rows below give T cell receptor beta chains drawn from one sample of a study of regulatory T cells in long-lasting Graves disease. TCRdb reanalysed the multiplex PCR reads using MiXCR and keeps one entry per CDR3 protein. Among approximately 500,000 distinct CDR3 sequences listed, around a fifth were seen once. The material was peripheral blood mononuclear cells (PBMCs), obtained when the disease was refractory, from a patient treated with antithyroid drugs. These receptors were taken from a female donor with Graves disease. Both conserved end residues are part of each CDR3. The order of the fields is D gene, V gene, clone size, J gene, CDR3 DNA, CDR3 protein. The D gene is left open where the match is weak. Clone size appears in some rows only: once, few, many, or a class for an expanded clone.

D: .; V: TRBV6-1; size: .; J: TRBJ2-7; DNA: TGTGCCAGCAGTGAATACAGGGTAGACCACGAGCAGTACTTC; CDR3: CASSEYRVDHEQYF
D: TRBD1; V: TRBV29-1; size: many; J: TRBJ2-7; DNA: TGCAGCGTTGAAGAAGGGACAGGGACCTCCTACGAGCAGTACTTC; CDR3: CSVEEGTGTSYEQYF
D: .; V: TRBV6-9; size: many; J: TRBJ2-5; DNA: TGTGCCAGCAGTTCGGGCCCTAAGGAGACCCAGTACTTC; CDR3: CASSSGPKETQYF
D: .; V: TRBV7-2; size: few; J: TRBJ1-3; DNA: TGTGCCAGCAGCTTAAGGGGGAATGCAGCCTCTGGAAACACCATATATTTT; CDR3: CASSLRGNAASGNTIYF
D: TRBD1; V: TRBV6-1; size: many; J: TRBJ2-7; DNA: TGTGCCAGCAGTGACCCCGGGACAGCTTACGAGCAGTACTTC; CDR3: CASSDPGTAYEQYF
D: .; V: TRBV28; size: many; J: TRBJ1-1; DNA: TGTGCCAGCCATAGTTCGCATGCCGGGGATGAAGCTTTCTTT; CDR3: CASHSSHAGDEAFF
D: .; V: TRBV5-1; size: .; J: TRBJ2-7; DNA: TGCGCCAGCAGCGTCCCGGGGGTAGGAGAGCAGTACTTC; CDR3: CASSVPGVGEQYF
D: .; V: TRBV19; size: few; J: TRBJ1-2; DNA: TGTGCCAGTAGACTGCCGGCTCGCGAGGGCTACACCTTC; CDR3: CASRLPAREGYTF
D: .; V: TRBV28; size: .; J: TRBJ2-5; DNA: TGTGCCAGCAGTTTGCCTGCGCCAGAGACCCAGTACTTC; CDR3: CASSLPAPETQYF
D: .; V: TRBV28; size: .; J: TRBJ2-7; DNA: TGTGCCAGCAGTTCTTCTGGGTACGACCAGTACTTC; CDR3: CASSSSGYDQYF
D: .; V: TRBV3-1; size: many; J: TRBJ1-1; DNA: TGTGCCAGCAGCCAAGGGACAGTGAACACTGAAGCTTTCTTT; CDR3: CASSQGTVNTEAFF
D: TRBD1; V: TRBV6-1; size: .; J: TRBJ2-5; DNA: TGTGCCAGCAGTGGGACAGGGATCGAGACCCAGTACTTC; CDR3: CASSGTGIETQYF
D: .; V: TRBV20-1; size: few; J: TRBJ2-7; DNA: TGCAGTGCTAGAGGGGGTCTGGCAGAGTACGAGCAGTACTTC; CDR3: CSARGGLAEYEQYF
D: .; V: TRBV6-1; size: .; J: TRBJ1-6; DNA: TGTACCAGCAGACGGGAAGGTGGATCACCCCTCCACTTT; CDR3: CTSRREGGSPLHF
D: TRBD2; V: TRBV9; size: few; J: TRBJ2-5; DNA: TGTGCCAGCAGCGCTAGCGGGGGCTATCAAGAGACCCAGTACTTC; CDR3: CASSASGGYQETQYF